Below are 16 T cell receptor beta chains sequenced from a single sample in a study of blood T cell repertoires in COVID-19. Sequencing used immunoSEQ multiplex PCR; TCRdb keeps in-frame clones, though not all of them. The sample contains about 190,000 clones, 88% of which appear only once. Input material: peripheral blood. These receptor sequences come from a man aged 25 to 45 with acute or convalescent COVID-19.

The V gene is TRBV5-5, the J gene TRBJ1-1, with unresolved D. The V end was cut by 0 bases, the J end by 0 bases, with 3 bases between. CDR3 size: 13 residues. Germline CDR1 and CDR2: SGHKS and YYEKEE (reference sequence). For the CDR3, the DNA is TGTGCCAGCAGCTTGGCCGTGAACACTGAAGCTTTCTTT. As protein: CASSLAVNTEAFF.

The genes are TRBV12-3 or TRBV12-4 and TRBJ1-2; D is unresolved. V lost 5 bases to trimming and J lost 5 bases, with 9 bases between them. This CDR3 spans 12 amino acids. CDR3: CASSPEWYGYTF. The CDR3 bases are TGTGCCAGCAGTCCTGAGTGGTATGGCTACACCTTC.

The chain couples TRBV6-5 to TRBJ2-1, with 9 bases that match TRBD1. Trimming at V came to 4 bases and at J to 9 bases, leaving 10 bases not matched to a gene. The CDR3 loop spans 15 amino acids. Per the germline V gene, CDR1 is MNHEY and CDR2 is SVGAGI. CDR3 region: CASSLFSTGGSEQFF. Here the CDR3 DNA reads TGTGCCAGCAGTTTATTTAGCACAGGGGGCAGTGAGCAGTTCTTC.

V gene TRBV29-1 combines with J gene TRBJ2-1; D unclear. The V and J ends lost 6 bases and 5 bases respectively, with 11 bases between them. The V gene's germline CDR1 is SQVTM and CDR2 ANQGSEA. This CDR3 contains 12 residues. The CDR3 spells CSVLVRDNEQFF. The CDR3 coding sequence is TGCAGCGTGCTTGTCCGGGACAATGAGCAGTTCTTC.

The gene calls are TRBV19 and TRBJ1-5; no firm D call. This CDR3 comprises 17 residues. Germline loops: CDR1 LNHDA, CDR2 SQIVND (reference sequence). Trimming shortened V by 5 bases and J by 0 bases, and 17 bases separated the two germline ends. This chain's CDR3 is CASSLVFGSHSNQPQHF. The CDR3 nucleotides read TGTGCCAGTAGTTTAGTTTTCGGGAGTCATAGCAATCAGCCCCAGCATTTT.

This chain joins TRBV28 and TRBJ2-7; 9 nucleotides match TRBD1. CDR3 length: 15 amino acids. V was pared by 2 bases and J by 2 bases, with 4 bases of the junction left unmatched. Germline V gives CDR1 MDHEN, CDR2 SYDVKM. CDR3 amino acids: CASSLGGTGPYEQYF. CDR3 in DNA: TGTGCCAGCAGTTTAGGGGGGACAGGGCCCTACGAGCAGTACTTC.

The chain carries TRBV10-1 and TRBJ1-3; maybe TRBD1 (6 bases). CDR1 and CDR2 from the germline V gene are WNHNN and SYGVQD (reference sequence). The CDR3 runs 14 residues. V was pared by 9 bases and J by 1 base, with 13 bases between. Here the CDR3 DNA reads TGCGCCAGTATCAGGGGACGTTCTGGAAACACCATATATTTT. Protein: CASIRGRSGNTIYF.

The count of this clone is one. The chain joins TRBV20-1 to TRBJ1-6, with D possibly being TRBD1 (6 bases). Between the trimmed V and J ends, which lost 3 bases and 0 bases, there was a span of 9 bases. CDR1 DFQATT and CDR2 SNEGSKA come from the germline V gene (reference sequence). This CDR3 is built from 15 residues. The CDR3 DNA reads as TGCAGTGCTAGTGGGGGGCTCTCCTATAATTCACCCCTCCACTTT. This gives the protein CSASGGLSYNSPLHF.

V usage is TRBV28 and J usage is TRBJ2-3, with 10 positions matching TRBD2. With V trimmed by 3 bases and J by 1 base, 10 bases remained unmatched. CDR1 MDHEN and CDR2 SYDVKM come from the germline V gene. There are 18 residues in the CDR3. The CDR3 DNA reads as TGTGCCAGCAGTTTGGAACTAGCGGGAATAATAGGCACAGATACGCAGTATTTT. Translated: CASSLELAGIIGTDTQYF.

The rearrangement links TRBV5-1 to TRBJ2-3, with 7 bases lining up with TRBD1. With V trimmed by 4 bases and J by 3 bases, 11 bases remained unmatched. This CDR3 has 16 residues. Germline V CDR1 and CDR2: SGHRS, YFSETQ. DNA of the CDR3: TGCGCCAGCAGCGGGAATTCCGGGACAGTGACAGATACGCAGTATTTT. Amino acid sequence: CASSGNSGTVTDTQYF.

The chain recombines TRBV18 with TRBJ1-1; D perhaps matches TRBD1 (5 bases). The CDR3 has 15 residues. Looked up from germline, CDR1 is KGHSH and CDR2 is LQKENI. Trimming took off 8 bases at V and 0 bases at J, with 16 bases between the two ends. The CDR3 reads CASAPSADMNTEAFF. In DNA, the CDR3 is TGTGCCAGCGCCCCGTCGGCGGACATGAACACTGAAGCTTTCTTT.

V is TRBV3-1 (or the pseudogene TRBV3-2) and J is TRBJ1-2; D not resolved. V was clipped by 7 bases and J by 4 bases, with 16 bases between them. The length of the CDR3 is 14 residues. Germline CDR1 and CDR2: LGHDT and YNNKEL (reference sequence). The CDR3 reads CASTSTDKSYGYTF. The CDR3 nucleotides are TGTGCCAGCACCAGTACCGACAAATCCTATGGCTACACCTTC.

In its sample, this clone was seen once. The genes are TRBV9 and TRBJ1-1, with TRBD1 identical over 7 bases. V was clipped by 2 bases and J by 4 bases; unmatched bases: 8. Per the germline V gene, CDR1 is SGDLS and CDR2 is YYNGEE. The CDR3 loop spans 15 amino acids. CDR3 coding DNA: TGTGCCAGCAGCGTCCCGACAGGGTCCAGCACTGAAGCTTTCTTT. Protein product: CASSVPTGSSTEAFF.

The table lists this clone with a few counts. This rearrangement joins TRBV13 to TRBJ2-1, with 9 bases that match TRBD2. This CDR3 region has 16 residues. Per the germline V gene, CDR1 is PRHDT and CDR2 is FYEKMQ (reference sequence). V lost 6 bases and J lost 9; bases outside the gene matches: 15. The chain's CDR3 is CASRRFGGGALGEQFF. DNA for the CDR3: TGTGCCAGCAGAAGGTTCGGCGGGGGGGCCTTGGGTGAGCAGTTCTTC.

This chain joins TRBV6-5 and TRBJ2-7; TRBD2 might be the D (6 bases). The ends were cut back, 4 bases at V and 6 bases at J, with 7 bases in the middle. Germline V gene lookup returns CDR1 MNHEY and CDR2 SVGAGI. CDR3 length: 11 residues. The CDR3 is CASSSSAEQYF. CDR3 coding DNA: TGTGCCAGCAGTTCTAGCGCCGAGCAGTACTTC.

In the case of this clone: One junction end disagrees with the germline gene, perhaps due to a read error. The same CDR3 also results from other DNA sequences found in this sample. V gene TRBV4-1 combines with J gene TRBJ2-6, with D possibly matching TRBD1 (6 bases). The CDR3 is 20 amino acids. Per the germline V gene, CDR1 is MGHRA and CDR2 is YSYEKL. CDR3 sequence: CASSPHVTGHLRSGANVLTF. The CDR3 DNA sequence: TGCGCCAGCAGCCCGCACGTTACAGGGCATTTACGCTCTGGAGCCAACGTCCTGACTTTC.